This T cell receptor (beta chain) was identified in a study of T cell repertoires in cytomegalovirus infection. Study-level background: Matching HLA type, along with CMV infection, was indicated by public TCR beta signatures.

Findings and limits, study-wide: HLA-C-restricted CMV clonotypes gave the most frequent clonotype in two of eight donors. Of the TCR beta families, the public ones yielded a cumulative frequency that identified carriers of CMV plus the relevant HLA.

Using its own MiXCR run on the reads, TCRdb lists one record per CDR3 protein. This repertoire shows around 450,000 distinct CDR3 sequences, 31% found once; its top ten account for about 13%. The CDR3 is 14 amino acids. V was clipped by 5 bases and J by 4 bases, with 15 bases between them. Germline V gene sequence: CDR1 MNHEY, CDR2 SVGEGT. In this sample, this clonotype turned up many times. As yet, its antigen is unknown. Sequencing used PBMCs. The receptor was derived from a human donor in good health (CMV status not recorded). Some clones in this sample may be carry-over from other donors' samples. The chain carries TRBV6-2 or TRBV6-3 and TRBJ2-7; D is ambiguous. In nucleotides, the CDR3 is TGTGCCAGCAGTCATATTGGACCTCCGTACGAGCAGTACTTC. Its translation: CASSHIGPPYEQYF.